The rows below give T cell receptor beta chains drawn from one sample of a study of yellow fever vaccine responses in identical twins. In TCRdb, the RT-PCR reads were re-called with MiXCR into one record per CDR3 protein. The sample holds some 810 distinct CDR3 sequences, around 81% seen once. The sequences come from T cells from blood (PBMCs), unsorted or a sorted subset (not recorded which), collected before or after yellow fever vaccination (not recorded which). These receptors were collected from a female donor who received the yellow fever vaccine. Both conserved end residues are part of each CDR3. A D gene is named only where the DNA matches it firmly. Expanded clones get a size class; other rows say once, few or many, or leave the size out.

j_call	d_call	clone_size	v_call	cdr3_nt	cdr3_aa
TRBJ2-6	.	.	TRBV20-1	TGCAGTGCTAGAGTTAGGGGCTCTGGGGCCAACGTCCTGACTTTC	CSARVRGSGANVLTF
TRBJ2-1	.	.	TRBV20-1	TGCAGTGCTAGAGGAAGCGGTCAACCCAATGAGCAGTTCTTC	CSARGSGQPNEQFF
TRBJ2-2	.	.	TRBV13	TGTGCCAGCAAGGATATCGGCGCGAACACCGGGGAGCTGTTTTTT	CASKDIGANTGELFF
TRBJ2-1	.	once	TRBV18	TGTGCCAGCTCATCTGGCGACGGAACATACAATGAGCAGTTCTTC	CASSSGDGTYNEQFF